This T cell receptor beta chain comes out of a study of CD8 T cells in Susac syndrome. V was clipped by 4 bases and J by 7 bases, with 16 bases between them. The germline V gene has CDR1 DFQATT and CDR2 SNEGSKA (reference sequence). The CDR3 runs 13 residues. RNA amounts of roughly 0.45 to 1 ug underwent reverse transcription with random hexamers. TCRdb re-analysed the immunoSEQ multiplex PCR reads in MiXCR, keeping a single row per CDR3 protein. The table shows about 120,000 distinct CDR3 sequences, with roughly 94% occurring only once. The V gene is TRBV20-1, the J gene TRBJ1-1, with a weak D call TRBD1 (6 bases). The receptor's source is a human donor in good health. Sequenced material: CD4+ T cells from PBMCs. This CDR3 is CSATKYDRFEAFF. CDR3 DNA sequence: TGCAGTGCTACCAAGTACGACAGGTTTGAAGCTTTCTTT.